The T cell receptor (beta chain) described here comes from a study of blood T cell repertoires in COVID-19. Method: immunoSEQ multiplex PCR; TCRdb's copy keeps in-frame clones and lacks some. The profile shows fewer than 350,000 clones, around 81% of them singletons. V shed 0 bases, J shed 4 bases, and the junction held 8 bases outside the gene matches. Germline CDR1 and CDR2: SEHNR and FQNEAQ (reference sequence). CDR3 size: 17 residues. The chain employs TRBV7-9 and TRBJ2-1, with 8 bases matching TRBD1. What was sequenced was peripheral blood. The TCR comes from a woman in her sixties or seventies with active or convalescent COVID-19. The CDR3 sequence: CASSLAQGAREYNEQFF. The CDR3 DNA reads TGTGCCAGCAGCTTAGCGCAGGGGGCGAGGGAATACAATGAGCAGTTCTTC. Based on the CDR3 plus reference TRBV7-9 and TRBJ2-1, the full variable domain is DTGVSQNPRHKITKRGQNVTFRCDPISEHNRLYWYRQTLGQGPEFLTYFQNEAQLEKSRLLSDRFSAERPKGSFSTLEIQRTEQGDSAMYLCASSLAQGAREYNEQFFGPGTRLTVL.